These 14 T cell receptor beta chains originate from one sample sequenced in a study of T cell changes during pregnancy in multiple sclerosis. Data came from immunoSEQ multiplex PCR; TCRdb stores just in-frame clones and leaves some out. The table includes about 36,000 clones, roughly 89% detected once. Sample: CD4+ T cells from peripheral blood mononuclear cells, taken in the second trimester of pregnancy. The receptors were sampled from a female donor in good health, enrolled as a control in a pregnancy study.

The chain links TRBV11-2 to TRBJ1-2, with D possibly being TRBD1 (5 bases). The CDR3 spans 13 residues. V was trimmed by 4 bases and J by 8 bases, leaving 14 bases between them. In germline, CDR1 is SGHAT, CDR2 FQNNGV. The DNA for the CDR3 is TGTGCCAGCAGCTCCGGGAGGGCAGGGGGCTACACCTTC. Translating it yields CASSSGRAGGYTF.

CDR3 nucleotide sequence: TGTGCCAGTAGTTCACAGGTAACCCTTGAAGCTTTCTTT. Translation gives CASSSQVTLEAFF. The chain uses TRBV19 and TRBJ1-1, with a tentative D call TRBD1 (5 bases). Germline-derived CDR1 and CDR2 are LNHDA and SQIVND (reference sequence). The CDR3 totals 13 residues. Trimming cost V 5 bases and J 7 bases, with 14 bases left between them.

In DNA, the CDR3 is TGCGCCAGCAGCCAATTATACAGGGTCAATGAGCAGTTCTTC. It codes for CASSQLYRVNEQFF. This chain joins TRBV4-1 and TRBJ2-1; D might be TRBD1 (6 bases). Germline V gives CDR1 MGHRA, CDR2 YSYEKL. The germline V and J ends were trimmed by 2 bases and 6 bases, with 11 bases remaining between them. The CDR3 contains 14 residues.

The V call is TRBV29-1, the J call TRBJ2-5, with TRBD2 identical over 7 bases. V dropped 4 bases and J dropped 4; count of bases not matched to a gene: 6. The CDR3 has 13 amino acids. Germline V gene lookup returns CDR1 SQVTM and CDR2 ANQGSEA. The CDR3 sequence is CSVVGSSGETQYF. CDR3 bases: TGCAGCGTTGTGGGGTCTAGCGGAGAGACCCAGTACTTC.

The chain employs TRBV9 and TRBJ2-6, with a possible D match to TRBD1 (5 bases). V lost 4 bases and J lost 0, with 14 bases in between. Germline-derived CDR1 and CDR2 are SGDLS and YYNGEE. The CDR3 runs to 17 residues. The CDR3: CASSSSPGFSGANVLTF. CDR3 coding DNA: TGTGCCAGCAGCTCAAGCCCAGGGTTCTCTGGGGCCAACGTCCTGACTTTC.

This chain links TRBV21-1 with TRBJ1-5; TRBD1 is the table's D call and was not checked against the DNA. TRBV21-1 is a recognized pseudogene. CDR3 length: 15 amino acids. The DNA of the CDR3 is TGTGCCAGCAGCTGCGGACAGGATGGTAATCAGCCCCAGCATTTT. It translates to CASSCGQDGNQPQHF.

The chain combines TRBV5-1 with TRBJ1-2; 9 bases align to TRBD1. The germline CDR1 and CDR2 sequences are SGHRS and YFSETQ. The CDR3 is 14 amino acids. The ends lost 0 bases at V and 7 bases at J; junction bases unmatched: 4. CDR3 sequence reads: CASSLDRGLGGYTF. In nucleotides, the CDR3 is TGCGCCAGCAGCTTGGACAGGGGGCTAGGTGGCTACACCTTC. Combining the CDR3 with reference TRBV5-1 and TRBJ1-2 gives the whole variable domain KAGVTQTPRYLIKTRGQQVTLSCSPISGHRSVSWYQQTPGQGLQFLFEYFSETQRNKGNFPGRFSGRQFSNSRSEMNVSTLELGDSALYLCASSLDRGLGGYTFGSGTRLTVV.

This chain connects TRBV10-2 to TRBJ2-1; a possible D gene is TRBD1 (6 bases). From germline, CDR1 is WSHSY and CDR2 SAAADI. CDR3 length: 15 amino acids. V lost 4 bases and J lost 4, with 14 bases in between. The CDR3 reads CASSGAERGYNEQFF. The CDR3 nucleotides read TGCGCCAGCAGTGGGGCCGAAAGGGGGTACAATGAGCAGTTCTTC.

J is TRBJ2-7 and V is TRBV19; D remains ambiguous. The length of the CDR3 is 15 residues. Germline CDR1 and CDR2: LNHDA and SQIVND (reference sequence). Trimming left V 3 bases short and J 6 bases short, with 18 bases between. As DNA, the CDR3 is TGTGCCAGTAGTATTTCTGAGTCCCGAGCCGGCGAGCAGTACTTC. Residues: CASSISESRAGEQYF.

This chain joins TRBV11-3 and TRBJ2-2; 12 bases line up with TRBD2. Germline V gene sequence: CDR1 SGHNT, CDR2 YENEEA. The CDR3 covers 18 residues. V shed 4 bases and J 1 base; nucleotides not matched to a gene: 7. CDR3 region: CASSSPSGGARNTGELFF. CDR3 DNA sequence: TGTGCCAGCAGCTCACCTAGCGGGGGGGCGCGGAACACCGGGGAGCTGTTTTTT. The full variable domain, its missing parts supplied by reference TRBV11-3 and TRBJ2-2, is EAGVVQSPRYKIIEKKQPVAFWCNPISGHNTLYWYLQNLGQGPELLIRYENEEAVDDSQLPKDRFSAERLKGVDSTLKIQPAELGDSAVYLCASSSPSGGARNTGELFFGEGSRLTVL.

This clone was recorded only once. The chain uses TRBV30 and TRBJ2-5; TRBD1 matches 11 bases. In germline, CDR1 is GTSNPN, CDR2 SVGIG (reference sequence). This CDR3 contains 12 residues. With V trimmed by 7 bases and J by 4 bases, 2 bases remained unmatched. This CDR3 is CAFGQGAETQYF. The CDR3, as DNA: TGTGCCTTTGGACAGGGGGCAGAGACCCAGTACTTC.

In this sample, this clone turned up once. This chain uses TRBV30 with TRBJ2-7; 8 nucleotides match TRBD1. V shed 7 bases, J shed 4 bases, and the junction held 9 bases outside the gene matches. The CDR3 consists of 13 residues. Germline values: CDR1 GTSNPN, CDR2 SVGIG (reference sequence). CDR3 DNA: TGTGCCTTAGGACAGGGAGTGCCTTACGAGCAGTACTTC. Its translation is CALGQGVPYEQYF. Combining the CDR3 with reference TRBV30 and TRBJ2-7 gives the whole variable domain SQTIHQWPATLVQPVGSPLSLECTVEGTSNPNLYWYRQAAGRGLQLLFYSVGIGQISSEVPQNLSASRPQDRQFILSSKKLLLSDSGFYLCALGQGVPYEQYFGPGTRLTVT.

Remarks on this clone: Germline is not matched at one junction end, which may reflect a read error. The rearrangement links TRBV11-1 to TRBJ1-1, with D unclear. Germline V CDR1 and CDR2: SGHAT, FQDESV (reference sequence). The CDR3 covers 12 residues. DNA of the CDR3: TGTGCCGGCAGCCAAGTCGGCACTGAAGCTTTCTTT. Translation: CAGSQVGTEAFF. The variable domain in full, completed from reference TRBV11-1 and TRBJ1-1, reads EAEVAQSPRYKITEKSQAVAFWCDPISGHATLYWYRQILGQGPELLVQFQDESVVDDSQLPKDRFSAERLKGVDSTLKIQPAELGDSAMYLCAGSQVGTEAFFGQGTRLTVV.

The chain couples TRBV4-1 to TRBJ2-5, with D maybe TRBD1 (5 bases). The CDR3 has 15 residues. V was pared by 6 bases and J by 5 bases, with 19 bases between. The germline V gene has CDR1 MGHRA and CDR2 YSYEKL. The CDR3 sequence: CASSSGQGFVETQYF. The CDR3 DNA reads TGCGCCAGCAGTTCAGGGCAGGGATTTGTGGAGACCCAGTACTTC.